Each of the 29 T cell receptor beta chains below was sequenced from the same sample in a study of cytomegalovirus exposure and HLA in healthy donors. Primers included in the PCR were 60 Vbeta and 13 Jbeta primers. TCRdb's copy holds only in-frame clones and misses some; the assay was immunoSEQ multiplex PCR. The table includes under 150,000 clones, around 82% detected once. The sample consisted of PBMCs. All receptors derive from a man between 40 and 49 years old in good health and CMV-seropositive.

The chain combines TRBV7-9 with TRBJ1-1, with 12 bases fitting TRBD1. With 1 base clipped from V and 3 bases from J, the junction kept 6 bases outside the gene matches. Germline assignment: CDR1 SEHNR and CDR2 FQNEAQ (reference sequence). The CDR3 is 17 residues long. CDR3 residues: CASSLGGTGGADTEAFF. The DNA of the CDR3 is TGTGCCAGCAGCTTAGGAGGGACAGGGGGCGCGGACACTGAAGCTTTCTTT.

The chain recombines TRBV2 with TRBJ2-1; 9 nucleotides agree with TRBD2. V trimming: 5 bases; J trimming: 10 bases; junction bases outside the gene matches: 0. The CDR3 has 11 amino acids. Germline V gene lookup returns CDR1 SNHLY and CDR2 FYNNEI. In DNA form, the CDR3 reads TGTGCCAGCAGTAGCGGGGGGGAGCAGTTCTTC. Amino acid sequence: CASSSGGEQFF.

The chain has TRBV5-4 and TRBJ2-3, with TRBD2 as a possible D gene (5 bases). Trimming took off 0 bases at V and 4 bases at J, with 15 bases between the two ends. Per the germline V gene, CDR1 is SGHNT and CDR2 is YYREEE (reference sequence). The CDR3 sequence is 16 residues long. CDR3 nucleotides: TGTGCCAGCAGCTTGGCGGGGAGATCAGCTCCAGATACGCAGTATTTT. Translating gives CASSLAGRSAPDTQYF. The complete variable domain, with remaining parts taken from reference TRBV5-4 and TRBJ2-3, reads ETGVTQSPTHLIKTRGQQVTLRCSSQSGHNTVSWYQQALGQGPQFIFQYYREEENGRGNFPPRFSGLQFPNYSSELNVNALELDDSALYLCASSLAGRSAPDTQYFGPGTRLTVL.

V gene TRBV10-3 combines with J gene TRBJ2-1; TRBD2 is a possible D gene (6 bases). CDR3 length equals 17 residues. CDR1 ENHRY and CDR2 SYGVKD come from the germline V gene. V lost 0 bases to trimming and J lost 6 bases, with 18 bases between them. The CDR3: CAISESIGQTRGNEQFF. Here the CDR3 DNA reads TGTGCCATCAGTGAGTCGATTGGGCAGACTAGGGGCAATGAGCAGTTCTTC.

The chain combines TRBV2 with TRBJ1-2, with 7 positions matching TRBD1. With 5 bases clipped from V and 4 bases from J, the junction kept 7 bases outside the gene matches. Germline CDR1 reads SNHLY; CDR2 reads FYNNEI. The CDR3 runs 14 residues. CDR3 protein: CASSRDRVAYGYTF. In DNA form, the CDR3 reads TGTGCCAGCAGTCGAGACAGGGTTGCCTATGGCTACACCTTC.

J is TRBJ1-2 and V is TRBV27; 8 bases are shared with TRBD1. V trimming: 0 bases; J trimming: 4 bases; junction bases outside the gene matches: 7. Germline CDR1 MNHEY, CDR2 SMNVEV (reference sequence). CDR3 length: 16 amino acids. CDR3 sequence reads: CASSLSWRQGSYGYTF. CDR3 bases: TGTGCCAGCAGTTTATCTTGGCGACAGGGGAGCTATGGCTACACCTTC.

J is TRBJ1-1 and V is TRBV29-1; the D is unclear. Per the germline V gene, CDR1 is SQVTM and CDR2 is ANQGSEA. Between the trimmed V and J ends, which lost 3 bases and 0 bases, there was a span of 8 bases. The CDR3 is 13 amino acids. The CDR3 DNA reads TGCAGCGTTGATTCAGTATTGAACACTGAAGCTTTCTTT. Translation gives CSVDSVLNTEAFF.

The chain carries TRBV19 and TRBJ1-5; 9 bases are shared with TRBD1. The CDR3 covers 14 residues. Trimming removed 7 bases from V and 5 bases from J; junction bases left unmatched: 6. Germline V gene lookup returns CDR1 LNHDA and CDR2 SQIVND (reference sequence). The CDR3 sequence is CASTPTGGYQPQHF. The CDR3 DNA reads TGTGCCAGTACCCCGACAGGGGGTTATCAGCCCCAGCATTTT.

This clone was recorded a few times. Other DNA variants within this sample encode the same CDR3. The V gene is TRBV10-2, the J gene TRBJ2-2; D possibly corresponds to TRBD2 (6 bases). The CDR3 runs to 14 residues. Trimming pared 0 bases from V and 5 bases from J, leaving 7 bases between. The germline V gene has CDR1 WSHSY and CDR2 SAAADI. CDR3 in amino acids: CASSESGGTGELFF. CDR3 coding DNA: TGCGCCAGCAGTGAGTCAGGAGGGACCGGGGAGCTGTTTTTT.

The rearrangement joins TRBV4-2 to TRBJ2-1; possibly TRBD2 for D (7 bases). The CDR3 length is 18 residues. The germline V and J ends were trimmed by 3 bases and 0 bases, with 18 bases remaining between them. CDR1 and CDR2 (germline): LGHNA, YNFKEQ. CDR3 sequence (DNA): TGTGCCAGCAGCCATCCCCACGGGGGCGGGGGCTCCTACAATGAGCAGTTCTTC. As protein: CASSHPHGGGGSYNEQFF.

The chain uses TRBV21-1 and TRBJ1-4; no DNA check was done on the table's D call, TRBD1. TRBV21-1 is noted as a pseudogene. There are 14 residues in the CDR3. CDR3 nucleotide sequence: TGTGCCAGCAAAGACAGTTCAACTAATGAAAAACTGTTTTTT. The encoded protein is CASKDSSTNEKLFF.

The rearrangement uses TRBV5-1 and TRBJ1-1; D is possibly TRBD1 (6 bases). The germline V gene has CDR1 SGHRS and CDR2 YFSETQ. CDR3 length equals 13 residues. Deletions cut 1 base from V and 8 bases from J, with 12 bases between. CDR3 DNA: TGCGCCAGCAGCTTGTTTCTAGGGACAGAAGCTTTCTTT. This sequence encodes CASSLFLGTEAFF.

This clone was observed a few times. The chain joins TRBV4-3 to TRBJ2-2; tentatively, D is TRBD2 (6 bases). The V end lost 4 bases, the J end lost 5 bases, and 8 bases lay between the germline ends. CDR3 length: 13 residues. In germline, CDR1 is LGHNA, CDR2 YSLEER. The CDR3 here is CASSLGLTGELFF. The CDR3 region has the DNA TGCGCCAGCAGCCTGGGACTTACCGGGGAGCTGTTTTTT.

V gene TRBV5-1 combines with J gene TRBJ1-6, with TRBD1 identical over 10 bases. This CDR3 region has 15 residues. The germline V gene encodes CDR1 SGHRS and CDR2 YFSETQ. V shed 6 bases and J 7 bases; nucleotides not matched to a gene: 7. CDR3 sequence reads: CASTLRTGGNSPLHF. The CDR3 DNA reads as TGCGCCAGCACCCTCCGGACAGGGGGAAATTCACCCCTCCACTTT.

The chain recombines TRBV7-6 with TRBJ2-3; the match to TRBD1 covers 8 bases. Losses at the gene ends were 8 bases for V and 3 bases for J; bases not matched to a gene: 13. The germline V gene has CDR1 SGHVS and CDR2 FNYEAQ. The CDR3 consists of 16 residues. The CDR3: CASPHAAGGITDTQYF. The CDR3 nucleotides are TGTGCCAGCCCCCATGCCGCAGGGGGCATTACAGATACGCAGTATTTT.

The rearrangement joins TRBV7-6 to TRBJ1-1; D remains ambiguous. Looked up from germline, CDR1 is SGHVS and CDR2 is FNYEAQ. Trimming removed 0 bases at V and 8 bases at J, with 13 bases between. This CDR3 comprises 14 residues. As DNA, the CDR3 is TGTGCCAGCAGCTTAGCGAGAGGGCGGAGCGAAGCTTTCTTT. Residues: CASSLARGRSEAFF.

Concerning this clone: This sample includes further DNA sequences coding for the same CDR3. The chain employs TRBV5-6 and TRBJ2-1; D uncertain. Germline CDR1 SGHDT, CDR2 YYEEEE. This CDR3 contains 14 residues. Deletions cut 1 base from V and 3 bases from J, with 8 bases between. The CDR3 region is CASSLSGGYNEQFF. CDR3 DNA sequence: TGTGCCAGCAGCTTGTCTGGCGGCTACAATGAGCAGTTCTTC.

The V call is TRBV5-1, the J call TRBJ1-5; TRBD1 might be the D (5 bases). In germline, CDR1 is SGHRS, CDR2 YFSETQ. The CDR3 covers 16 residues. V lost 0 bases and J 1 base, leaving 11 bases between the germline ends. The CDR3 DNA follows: TGCGCCAGCAGCTTGGGGTCAGGGATGAGCAATCAGCCCCAGCATTTT. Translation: CASSLGSGMSNQPQHF.

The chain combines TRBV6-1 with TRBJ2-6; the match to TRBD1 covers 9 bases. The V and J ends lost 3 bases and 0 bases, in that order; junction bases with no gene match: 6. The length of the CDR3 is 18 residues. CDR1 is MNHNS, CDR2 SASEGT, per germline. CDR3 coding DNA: TGTGCCAGCAGTGAGGACAGGGGTATGAGCTCTGGGGCCAACGTCCTGACTTTC. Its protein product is CASSEDRGMSSGANVLTF.

DNA of the CDR3: TGCAGCGTTGAAACAGGCCTCAGCTCTGGGGCCAACGTCCTGACTTTC. Residues: CSVETGLSSGANVLTF. The chain uses TRBV29-1 and TRBJ2-6, with D possibly being TRBD1 (5 bases). Trimming left V 2 bases short and J 0 bases short, with 11 bases between. CDR1 SQVTM and CDR2 ANQGSEA come from the germline V gene. The CDR3 totals 16 residues.

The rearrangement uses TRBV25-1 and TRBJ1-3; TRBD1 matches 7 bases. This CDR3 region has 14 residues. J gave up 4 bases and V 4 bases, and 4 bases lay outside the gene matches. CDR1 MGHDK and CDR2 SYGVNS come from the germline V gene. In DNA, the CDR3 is TGTGCCAGCAGTGCCGCAGGGGGAGGAAACACCATATATTTT. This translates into CASSAAGGGNTIYF.

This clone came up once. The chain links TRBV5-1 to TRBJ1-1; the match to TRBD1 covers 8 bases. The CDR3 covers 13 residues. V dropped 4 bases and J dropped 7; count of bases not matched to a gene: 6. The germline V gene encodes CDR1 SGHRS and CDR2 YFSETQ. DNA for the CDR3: TGCGCCAGCAGCGGAGGGACAGGTCTTGAAGCTTTCTTT. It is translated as CASSGGTGLEAFF.

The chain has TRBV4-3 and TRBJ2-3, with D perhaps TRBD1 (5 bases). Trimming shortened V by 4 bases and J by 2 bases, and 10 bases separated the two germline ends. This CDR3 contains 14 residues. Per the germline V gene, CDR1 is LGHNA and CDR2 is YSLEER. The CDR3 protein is CASSPDRNTDTQYF. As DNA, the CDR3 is TGCGCCAGCAGCCCTGACAGAAACACAGATACGCAGTATTTT.

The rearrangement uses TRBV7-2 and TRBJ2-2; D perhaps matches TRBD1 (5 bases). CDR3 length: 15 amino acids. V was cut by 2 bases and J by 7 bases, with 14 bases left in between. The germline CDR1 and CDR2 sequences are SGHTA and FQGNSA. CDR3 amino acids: CASSLSPGLLGELFF. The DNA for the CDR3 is TGTGCCAGCAGCTTATCTCCAGGGTTGCTCGGGGAGCTGTTTTTT.

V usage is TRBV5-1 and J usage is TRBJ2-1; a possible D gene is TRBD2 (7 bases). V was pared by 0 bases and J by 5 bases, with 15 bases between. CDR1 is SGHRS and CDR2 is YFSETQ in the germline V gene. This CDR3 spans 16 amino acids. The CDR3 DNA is TGCGCCAGCAGCTTGGCCGGAACGGGGGGCCACAATGAGCAGTTCTTC. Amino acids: CASSLAGTGGHNEQFF.

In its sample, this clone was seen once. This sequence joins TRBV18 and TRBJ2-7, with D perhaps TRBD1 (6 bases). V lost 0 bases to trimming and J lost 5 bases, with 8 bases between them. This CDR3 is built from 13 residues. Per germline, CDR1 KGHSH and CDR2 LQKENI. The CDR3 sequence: CASSPPQGNEQYF. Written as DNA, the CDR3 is TGTGCCAGCTCACCACCGCAGGGGAACGAGCAGTACTTC.

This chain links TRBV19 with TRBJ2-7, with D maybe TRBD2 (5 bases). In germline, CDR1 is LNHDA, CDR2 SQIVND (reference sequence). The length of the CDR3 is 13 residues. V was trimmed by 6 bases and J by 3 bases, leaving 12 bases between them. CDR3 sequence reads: CASSPVEGYEQYF. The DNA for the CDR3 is TGTGCCAGTAGCCCCGTTGAGGGCTACGAGCAGTACTTC.

CDR3 nucleotides: TGCAGCGTCCGGGGACAGGGCTCTTCTAACTATGGCTACACCTTC. This codes for CSVRGQGSSNYGYTF. The chain recombines TRBV29-1 with TRBJ1-2, with 9 nucleotides matching TRBD1. The germline V gene encodes CDR1 SQVTM and CDR2 ANQGSEA. The junction had 8 bases not matched to a gene; V was cut back by 6 bases and J by 0 bases. CDR3 length: 15 amino acids. The full variable domain, with the rest looked up from reference TRBV29-1 and TRBJ1-2, is SAVISQKPSRDICQRGTSLTIQCQVDSQVTMMFWYRQQPGQSLTLIATANQGSEATYESGFVIDKFPISRPNLTFSTLTVSNMSPEDSSIYLCSVRGQGSSNYGYTFGSGTRLTVV.

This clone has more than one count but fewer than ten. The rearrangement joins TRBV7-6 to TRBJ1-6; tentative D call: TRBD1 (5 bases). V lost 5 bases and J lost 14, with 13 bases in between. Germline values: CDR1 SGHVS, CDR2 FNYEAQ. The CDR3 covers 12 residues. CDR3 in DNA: TGTGCCAGCAGCGCGGGGGGTGGCGCCCTCCACTTT. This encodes CASSAGGGALHF.